In its sample, the clone carrying this T cell receptor beta chain was seen a few times. In the PCR, 60 Vbeta and 13 Jbeta primers were used. The assay was immunoSEQ multiplex PCR, and TCRdb's table has in-frame clones only and misses some. The repertoire has 40,000 to 55,000 clones, over 60% of them found once; the top ten carry about 9.1%. This record belongs to a study of cytomegalovirus exposure and HLA in healthy donors. CDR3 length: 14 amino acids. With V trimmed by 6 bases and J by 5 bases, 6 bases remained unmatched. From germline, CDR1 is MNHNS and CDR2 SASEGT. This chain joins TRBV6-1 and TRBJ1-1; 10 bases agree with TRBD1. Material for sequencing was PBMCs. The origin of this receptor is a woman aged 45-65 years in good health and CMV-seronegative. The CDR3 DNA reads as TGTGCCAGCAGCTCGGGACAGGGGACGACTGAAGCTTTCTTT. This gives the protein CASSSGQGTTEAFF.